The 2 T cell receptor beta chains below all came from one sample that was sequenced in a study of blood T cells in healthy people across ages. The authors ran a second PCR of 7 to 11 cycles using a sample-barcoded 5' primer and a J-beta primer mix. A single record per CDR3 protein comes from TCRdb applying MiXCR to the 5' RACE reads. This sample has fewer than 800,000 distinct CDR3 sequences; 20% to 25% occur once, and the top ten carry 9.4%. These data are also associated with another study on T cells of mothers and their children.

Sequenced input: blood. The receptors here all came from a boy younger than 18 in good health.

This clonotype was recorded a few times. The rearrangement joins TRBV27 to TRBJ1-5; possibly TRBD1 for D (5 bases). Germline CDR1 is MNHEY and CDR2 is SMNVEV (reference sequence). The CDR3 has 15 residues. Trimming cost V 5 bases and J 7 bases, with 18 bases left between them. This CDR3 reads CASSHQGLGWQPQHF. The DNA of the CDR3 is TGTGCCAGCAGTCACCAGGGATTAGGATGGCAGCCCCAGCATTTT.

The chain employs TRBV7-6 and TRBJ2-1; D uncertain. The assigned J gene may be wrong: the sequence end matches TRBJ2-7 better. The CDR3 runs to 15 residues. CDR1 is SGHVS, CDR2 FNYEAQ, per germline. CDR3 bases: TGTGCCAGCAGCGGATTTGTAAGTCCTACCTACGAGCAGTACTTC. Encoded protein: CASSGFVSPTYEQYF.